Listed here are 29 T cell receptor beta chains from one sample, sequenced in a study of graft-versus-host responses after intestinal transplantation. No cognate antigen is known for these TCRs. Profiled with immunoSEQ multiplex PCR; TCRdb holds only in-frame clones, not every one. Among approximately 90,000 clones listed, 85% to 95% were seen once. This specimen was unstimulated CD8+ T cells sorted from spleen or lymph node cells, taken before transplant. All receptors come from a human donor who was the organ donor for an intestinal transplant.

CDR3 nucleotide sequence: TGCGCCAGCAGCCAAGATCCCGGGCGGGAGGGCACAGATACGCAGTATTTT. Translated, it gives CASSQDPGREGTDTQYF. V gene TRBV4-3 combines with J gene TRBJ2-3; 8 bases agree with TRBD2. The trim removed 0 bases at V and 1 base at J, leaving 6 bases unmatched. The CDR3 runs 17 residues. Germline lookup yields CDR1 LGHNA and CDR2 YSLEER.

The CDR3 loop is CASSPGTGSNTIYF. The CDR3, as DNA: TGTGCCAGCAGTCCTGGGACAGGGTCCAACACCATATATTTT. The V call is TRBV27, the J call TRBJ1-3, with 9 positions matching TRBD1. Losses at the gene ends were 5 bases for V and 7 bases for J; bases not matched to a gene: 6. The CDR3 totals 14 residues. Germline CDR1 MNHEY, CDR2 SMNVEV (reference sequence).

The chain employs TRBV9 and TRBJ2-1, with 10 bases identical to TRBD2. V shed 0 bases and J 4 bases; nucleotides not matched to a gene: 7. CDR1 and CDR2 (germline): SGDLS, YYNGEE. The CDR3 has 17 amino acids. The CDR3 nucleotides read TGTGCCAGCAGCGTAGACGTCTGGACTAGCGGTTACAATGAGCAGTTCTTC. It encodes CASSVDVWTSGYNEQFF.

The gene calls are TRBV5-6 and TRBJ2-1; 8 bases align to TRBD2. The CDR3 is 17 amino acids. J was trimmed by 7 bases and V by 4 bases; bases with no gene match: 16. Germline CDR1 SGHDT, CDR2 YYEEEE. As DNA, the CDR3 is TGTGCCAGCAGCCTGGGCGGGGGGCCCCCTCGCCGGAATGAGCAGTTCTTC. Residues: CASSLGGGPPRRNEQFF.

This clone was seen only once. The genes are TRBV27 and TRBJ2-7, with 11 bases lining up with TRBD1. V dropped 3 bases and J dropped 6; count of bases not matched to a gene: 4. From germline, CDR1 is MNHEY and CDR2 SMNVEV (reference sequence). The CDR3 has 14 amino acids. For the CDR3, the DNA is TGTGCCAGCAGTTTCCTCGGACAGGGGGCCGAGCAGTACTTC. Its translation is CASSFLGQGAEQYF.

The CDR3 nucleotides are TGTGCCAGCAGCTTAGTATTGACATCCCGGGAGACCCAGTACTTC. This codes for CASSLVLTSRETQYF. The chain recombines TRBV7-6 with TRBJ2-5, with D unclear. Germline loops: CDR1 SGHVS, CDR2 FNYEAQ. V was trimmed by 1 base and J by 5 bases, leaving 14 bases between them. This CDR3 contains 15 residues.

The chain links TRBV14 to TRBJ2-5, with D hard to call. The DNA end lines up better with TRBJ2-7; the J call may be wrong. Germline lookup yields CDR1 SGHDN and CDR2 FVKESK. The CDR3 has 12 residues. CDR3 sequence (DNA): TGTGCCAGCAGCCTTACCCGCTACGAGCAGTACTTC. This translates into CASSLTRYEQYF.

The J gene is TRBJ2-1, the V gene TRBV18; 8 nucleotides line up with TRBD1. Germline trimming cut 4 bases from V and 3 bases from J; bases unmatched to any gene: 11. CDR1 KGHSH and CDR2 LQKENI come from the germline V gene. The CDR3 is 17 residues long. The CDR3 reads CASSQPGQVGLYNEQFF. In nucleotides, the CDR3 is TGTGCCAGCTCACAACCGGGACAGGTGGGTCTCTACAATGAGCAGTTCTTC.

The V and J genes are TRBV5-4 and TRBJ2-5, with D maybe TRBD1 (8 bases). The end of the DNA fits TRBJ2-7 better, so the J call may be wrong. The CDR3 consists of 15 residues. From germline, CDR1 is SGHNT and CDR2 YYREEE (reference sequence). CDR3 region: CASSPGTGGVYEQYF. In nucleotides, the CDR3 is TGTGCCAGCAGCCCCGGTACAGGGGGGGTCTACGAGCAGTACTTC.

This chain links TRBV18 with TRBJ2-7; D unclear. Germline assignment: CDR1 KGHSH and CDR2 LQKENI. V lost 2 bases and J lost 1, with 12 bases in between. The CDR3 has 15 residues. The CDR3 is CASSPYWYISYEQYF. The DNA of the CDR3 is TGTGCCAGCTCACCATATTGGTACATTTCCTACGAGCAGTACTTC.

The DNA of the CDR3 is TGTGCCAGCAGTCGGACGGCCCAGGGAGGCTACACCTTC. Its protein is CASSRTAQGGYTF. The chain uses TRBV11-2 and TRBJ1-2; maybe TRBD1 (5 bases). The CDR3 totals 13 residues. Germline CDR1 is SGHAT and CDR2 is FQNNGV. The V end was cut by 6 bases, the J end by 8 bases, with 16 bases between.

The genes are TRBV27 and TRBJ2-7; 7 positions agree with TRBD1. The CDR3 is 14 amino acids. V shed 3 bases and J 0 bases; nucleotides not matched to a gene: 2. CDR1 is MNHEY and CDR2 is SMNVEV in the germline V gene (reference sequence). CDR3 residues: CASSFGDSSYEQYF. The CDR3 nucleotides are TGTGCCAGCAGTTTCGGGGACAGCTCCTACGAGCAGTACTTC.

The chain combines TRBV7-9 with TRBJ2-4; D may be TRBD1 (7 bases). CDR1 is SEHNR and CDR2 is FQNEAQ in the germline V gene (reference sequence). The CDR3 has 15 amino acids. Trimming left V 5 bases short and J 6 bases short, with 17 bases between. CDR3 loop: CASSKEGARGNIQYF. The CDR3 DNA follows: TGTGCCAGCAGCAAGGAGGGGGCCAGGGGAAACATTCAGTACTTC. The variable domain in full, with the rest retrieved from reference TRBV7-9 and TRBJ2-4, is DTGVSQNPRHKITKRGQNVTFRCDPISEHNRLYWYRQTLGQGPEFLTYFQNEAQLEKSRLLSDRFSAERPKGSFSTLEIQRTEQGDSAMYLCASSKEGARGNIQYFGAGTRLSVL.

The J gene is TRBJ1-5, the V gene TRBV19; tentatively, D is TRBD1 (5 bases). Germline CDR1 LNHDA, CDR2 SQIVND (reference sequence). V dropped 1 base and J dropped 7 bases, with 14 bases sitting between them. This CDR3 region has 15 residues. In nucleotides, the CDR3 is TGTGCCAGTAGTATAGCGGGGGGTCCGGGACAGCCCCAGCATTTT. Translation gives CASSIAGGPGQPQHF.

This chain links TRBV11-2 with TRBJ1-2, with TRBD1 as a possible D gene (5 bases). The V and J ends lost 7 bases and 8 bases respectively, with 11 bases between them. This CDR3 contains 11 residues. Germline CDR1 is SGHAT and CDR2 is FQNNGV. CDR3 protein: CASTDKGGYTF. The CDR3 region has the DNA TGTGCCAGCACCGACAAGGGGGGCTACACCTTC.

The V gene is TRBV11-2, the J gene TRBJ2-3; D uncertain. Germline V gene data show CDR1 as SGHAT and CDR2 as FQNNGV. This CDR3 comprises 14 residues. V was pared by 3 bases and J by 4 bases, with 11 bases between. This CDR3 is CASSFFGSADTQYF. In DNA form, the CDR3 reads TGTGCCAGCAGCTTTTTCGGTTCGGCAGATACGCAGTATTTT.

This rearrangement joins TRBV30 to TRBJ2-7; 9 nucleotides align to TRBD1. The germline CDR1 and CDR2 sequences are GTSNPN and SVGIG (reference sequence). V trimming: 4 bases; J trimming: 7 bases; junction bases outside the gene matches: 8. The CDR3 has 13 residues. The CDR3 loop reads CAWTPTGGGEQYF. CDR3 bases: TGTGCCTGGACCCCGACAGGGGGAGGGGAGCAGTACTTC.

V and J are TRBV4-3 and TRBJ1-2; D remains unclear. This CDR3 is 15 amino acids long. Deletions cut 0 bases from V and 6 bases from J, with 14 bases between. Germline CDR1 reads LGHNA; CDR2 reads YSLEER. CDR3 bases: TGCGCCAGCAGCCAAGACCCCGGAGACTACCATGGCTACACCTTC. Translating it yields CASSQDPGDYHGYTF.

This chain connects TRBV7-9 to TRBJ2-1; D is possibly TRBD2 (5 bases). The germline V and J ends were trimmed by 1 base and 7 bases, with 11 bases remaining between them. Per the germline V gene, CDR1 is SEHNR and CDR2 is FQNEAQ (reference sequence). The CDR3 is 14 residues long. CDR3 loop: CASSLGTLGNEQFF. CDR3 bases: TGTGCCAGCAGCTTAGGGACTCTAGGGAATGAGCAGTTCTTC.

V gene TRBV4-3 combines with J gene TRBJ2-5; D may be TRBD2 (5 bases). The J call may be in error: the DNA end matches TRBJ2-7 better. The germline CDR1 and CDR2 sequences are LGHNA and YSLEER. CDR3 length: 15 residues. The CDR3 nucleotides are TGCGCCAGCAGCCAAGGCAGGACTGGAGCTTACGAGCAGTACTTC. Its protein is CASSQGRTGAYEQYF.

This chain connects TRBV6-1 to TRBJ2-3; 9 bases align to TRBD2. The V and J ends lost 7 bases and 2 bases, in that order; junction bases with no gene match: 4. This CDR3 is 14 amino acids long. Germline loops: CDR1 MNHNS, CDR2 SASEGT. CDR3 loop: CASTPGLATDTQYF. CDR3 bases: TGTGCCAGCACGCCGGGACTAGCCACAGATACGCAGTATTTT.

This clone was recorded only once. The CDR3 DNA sequence: TGTGCCAGCAGCTTAGGACGGACAGGCTCCTACGAGCAGTACTTC. Translated, it gives CASSLGRTGSYEQYF. V gene TRBV11-3 combines with J gene TRBJ2-7; the match to TRBD1 covers 7 bases. CDR3 size: 15 residues. The V and J ends lost 1 base and 0 bases, in that order; junction bases with no gene match: 3. Germline loops: CDR1 SGHNT, CDR2 YENEEA.

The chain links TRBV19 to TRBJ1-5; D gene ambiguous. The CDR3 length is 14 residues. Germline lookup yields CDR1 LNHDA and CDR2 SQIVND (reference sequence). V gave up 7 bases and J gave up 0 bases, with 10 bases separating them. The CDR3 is CASIEGNSNQPQHF. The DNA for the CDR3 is TGTGCCAGTATCGAGGGCAATAGCAATCAGCCCCAGCATTTT. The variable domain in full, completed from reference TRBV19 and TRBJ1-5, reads DGGITQSPKYLFRKEGQNVTLSCEQNLNHDAMYWYRQDPGQGLRLIYYSQIVNDFQKGDIAEGYSVSREKKESFPLTVTSAQKNPTAFYLCASIEGNSNQPQHFGDGTRLSIL.

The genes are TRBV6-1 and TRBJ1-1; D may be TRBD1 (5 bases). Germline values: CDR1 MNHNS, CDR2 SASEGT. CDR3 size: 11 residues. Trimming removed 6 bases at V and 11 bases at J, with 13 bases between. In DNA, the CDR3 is TGTGCCAGCAGCGTTGTCGGGGGGGCTTTCTTT. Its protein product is CASSVVGGAFF.

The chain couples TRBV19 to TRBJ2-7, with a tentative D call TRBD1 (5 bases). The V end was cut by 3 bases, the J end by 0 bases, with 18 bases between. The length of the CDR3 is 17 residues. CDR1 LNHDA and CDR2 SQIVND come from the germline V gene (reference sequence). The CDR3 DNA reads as TGTGCCAGTAGTATTCGGTCGACAGAATATAACTCCTACGAGCAGTACTTC. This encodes CASSIRSTEYNSYEQYF.

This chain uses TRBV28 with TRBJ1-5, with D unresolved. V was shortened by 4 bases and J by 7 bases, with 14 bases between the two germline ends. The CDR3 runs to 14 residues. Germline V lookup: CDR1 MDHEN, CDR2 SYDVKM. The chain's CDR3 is CASSSRNNGQPQHF. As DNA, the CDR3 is TGTGCCAGCAGTTCCCGCAACAACGGGCAGCCCCAGCATTTT.

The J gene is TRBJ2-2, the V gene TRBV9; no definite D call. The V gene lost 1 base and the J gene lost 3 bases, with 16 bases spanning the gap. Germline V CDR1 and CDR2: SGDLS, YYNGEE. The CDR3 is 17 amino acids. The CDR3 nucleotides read TGTGCCAGCAGCGTACCCGTTGAAGCGTCGGACACCGGGGAGCTGTTTTTT. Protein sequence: CASSVPVEASDTGELFF.

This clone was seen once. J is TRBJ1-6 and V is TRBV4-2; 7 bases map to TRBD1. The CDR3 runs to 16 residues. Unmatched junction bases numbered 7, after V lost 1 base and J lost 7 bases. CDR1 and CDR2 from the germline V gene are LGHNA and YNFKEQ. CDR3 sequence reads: CASSQVSDRDNSPLHF. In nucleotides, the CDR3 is TGTGCCAGCAGCCAAGTTAGTGACAGGGACAATTCACCCCTCCACTTT.

This CDR3 reads CASSPGTGVLGYTF. DNA of the CDR3: TGTGCCAGCAGTCCCGGGACAGGCGTATTGGGCTACACCTTC. The chain couples TRBV6-6 to TRBJ1-2; 8 positions match TRBD1. From germline, CDR1 is MNHNY and CDR2 SVGAGI (reference sequence). The V gene end was trimmed by 5 bases and the J gene end by 8 bases; junction bases not matched to a gene: 10. This CDR3 is built from 14 residues.